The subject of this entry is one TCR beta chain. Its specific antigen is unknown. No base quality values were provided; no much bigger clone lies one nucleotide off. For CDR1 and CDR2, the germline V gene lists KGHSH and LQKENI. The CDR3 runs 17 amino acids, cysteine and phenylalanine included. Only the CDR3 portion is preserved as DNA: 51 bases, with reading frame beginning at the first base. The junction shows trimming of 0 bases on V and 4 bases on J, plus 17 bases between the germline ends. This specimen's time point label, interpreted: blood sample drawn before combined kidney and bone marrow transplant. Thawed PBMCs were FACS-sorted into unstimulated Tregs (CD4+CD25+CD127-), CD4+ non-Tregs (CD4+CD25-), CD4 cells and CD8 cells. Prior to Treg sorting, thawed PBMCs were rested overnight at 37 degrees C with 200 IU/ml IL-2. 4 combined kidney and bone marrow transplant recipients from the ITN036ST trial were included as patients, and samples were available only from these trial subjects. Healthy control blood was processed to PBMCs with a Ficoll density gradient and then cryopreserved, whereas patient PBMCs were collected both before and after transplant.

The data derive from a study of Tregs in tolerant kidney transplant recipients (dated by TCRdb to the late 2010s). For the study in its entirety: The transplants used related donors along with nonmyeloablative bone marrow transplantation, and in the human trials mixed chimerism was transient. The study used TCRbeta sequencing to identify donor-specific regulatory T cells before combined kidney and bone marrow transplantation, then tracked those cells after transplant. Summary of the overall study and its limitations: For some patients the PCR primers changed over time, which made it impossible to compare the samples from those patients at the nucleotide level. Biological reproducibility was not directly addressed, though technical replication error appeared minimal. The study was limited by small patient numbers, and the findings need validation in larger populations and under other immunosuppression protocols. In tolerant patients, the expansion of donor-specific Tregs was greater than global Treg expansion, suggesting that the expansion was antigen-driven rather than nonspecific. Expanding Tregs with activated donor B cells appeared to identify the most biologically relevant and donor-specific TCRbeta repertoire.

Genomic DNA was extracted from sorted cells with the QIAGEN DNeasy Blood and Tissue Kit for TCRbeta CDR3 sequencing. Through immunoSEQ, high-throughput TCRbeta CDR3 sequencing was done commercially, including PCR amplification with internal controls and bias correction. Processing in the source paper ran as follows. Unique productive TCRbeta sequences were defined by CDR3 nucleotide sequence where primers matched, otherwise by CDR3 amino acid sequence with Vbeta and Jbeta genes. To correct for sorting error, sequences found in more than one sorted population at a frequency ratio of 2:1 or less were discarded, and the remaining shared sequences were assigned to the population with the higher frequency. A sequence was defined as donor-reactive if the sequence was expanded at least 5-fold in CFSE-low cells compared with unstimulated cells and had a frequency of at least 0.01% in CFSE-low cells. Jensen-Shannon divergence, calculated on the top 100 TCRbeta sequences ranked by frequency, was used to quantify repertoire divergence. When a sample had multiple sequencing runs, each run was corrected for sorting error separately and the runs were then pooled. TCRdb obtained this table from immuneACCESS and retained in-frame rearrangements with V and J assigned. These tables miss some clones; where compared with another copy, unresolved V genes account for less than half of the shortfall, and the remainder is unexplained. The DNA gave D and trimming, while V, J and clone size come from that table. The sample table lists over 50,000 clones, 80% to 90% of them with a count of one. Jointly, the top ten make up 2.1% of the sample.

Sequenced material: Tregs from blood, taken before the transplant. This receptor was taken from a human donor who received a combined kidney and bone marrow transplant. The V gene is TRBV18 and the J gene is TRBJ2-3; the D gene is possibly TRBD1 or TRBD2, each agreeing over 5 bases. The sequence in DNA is TGTGCCAGCTCACCACCTTGGGCAGGGAGTCCGGCAGATACGCAGTATTTT. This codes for CASSPPWAGSPADTQYF.